This record covers a single T cell receptor (beta chain). This entry comes from a study of shared clonotypes between healthy human individuals. Overall study: Plates per donor: three CD4 naive, three CD4 memory, two CD8 naive, one CD8 memory.

This CDR3 is built from 15 residues. V was shortened by 5 bases and J by 3 bases, with 16 bases between the two germline ends. Germline CDR1 is MNHNS and CDR2 is SASEGT. This table comes from immunoSEQ multiplex PCR, and its TCRdb copy is limited to in-frame clones, with some not included. Of roughly 2.5 million clones listed, over 85% are singletons. The sequenced material came from naive CD4+ T cells sorted from blood. Documented subset: CD45RA+ positively selected. The TCR sequence derives from a man younger than 35 in good health. The V call is TRBV6-1, the J call TRBJ2-5; D is possibly TRBD2 (6 bases). CDR3 coding DNA: TGTGCCAGCAGTCTTGGTGCGGGGCTCGAAGAGACCCAGTACTTC. This encodes CASSLGAGLEETQYF.